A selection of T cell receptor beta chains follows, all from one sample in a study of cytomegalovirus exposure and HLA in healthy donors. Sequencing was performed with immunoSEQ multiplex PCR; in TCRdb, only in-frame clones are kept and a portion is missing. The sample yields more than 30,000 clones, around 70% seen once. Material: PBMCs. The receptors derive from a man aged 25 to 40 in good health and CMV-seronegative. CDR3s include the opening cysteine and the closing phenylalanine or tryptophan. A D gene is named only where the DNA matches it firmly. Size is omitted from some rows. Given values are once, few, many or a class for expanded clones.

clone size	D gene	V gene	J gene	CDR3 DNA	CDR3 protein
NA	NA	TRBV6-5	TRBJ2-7	TGTGCCAGCAGTTCCATAGATAACGAGCAGTACTTC	CASSSIDNEQYF
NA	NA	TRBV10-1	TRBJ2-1	TGCGCCAGCAGTAAGGTAGCCAATGAGCAGTTCTTC	CASSKVANEQFF
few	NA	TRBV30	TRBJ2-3	TGTGCCTGGGGGGGAGGAGTGGGGACCACAGATACGCAGTATTTT	CAWGGGVGTTDTQYF
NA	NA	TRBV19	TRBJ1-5	TGTGCCAGTAGTAGCAAGGGGCAAGACAATCAGCCCCAGCATTTT	CASSSKGQDNQPQHF
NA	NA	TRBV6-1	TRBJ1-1	TGTGCCAGCAGAGATGGGGGGGCCGGGCGCACTGAAGCTTTCTTT	CASRDGGAGRTEAFF
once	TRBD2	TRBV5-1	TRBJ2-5	TGCGCCAGCAGCTTGCAACTAGCGGGGATCGGTGAGACCCAGTACTTC	CASSLQLAGIGETQYF
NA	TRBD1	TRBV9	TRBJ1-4	TGTGCCAGCAGCGTAGAGGGGGCGACTAATGAAAAACTGTTTTTT	CASSVEGATNEKLFF
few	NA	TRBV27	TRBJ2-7	TGTGCCAGCAGTTTATCGAGTCGGCAGTTGGGAGTTTCCGAGCAGTACTTC	CASSLSSRQLGVSEQYF
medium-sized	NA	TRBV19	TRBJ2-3	TGTGCCAGTAGGGTCGGAGGGATTTCCACAGATACGCAGTATTTT	CASRVGGISTDTQYF
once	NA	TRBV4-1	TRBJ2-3	TGCGCCAGCAGCCAACGAATTAGCGGAAAACTCACAGATACGCAGTATTTT	CASSQRISGKLTDTQYF
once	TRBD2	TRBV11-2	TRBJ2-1	TGTGCCAGCAGCCACCCACTAGCGGGAGGGCCCAATGAGCAGTTCTTC	CASSHPLAGGPNEQFF
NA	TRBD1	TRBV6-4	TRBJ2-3	TGTGCCAGCAGTGGTCAGACAGGGGCCACAGATACGCAGTATTTT	CASSGQTGATDTQYF
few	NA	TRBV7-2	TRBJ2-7	TGTGCCAGCAGCTTAGGTTCAAGTAGAATAAGCTACGAGCAGTACTTC	CASSLGSSRISYEQYF
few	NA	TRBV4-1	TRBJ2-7	TGCGCCAGCAGCCGCCTTGCCGGAGGGGGGGAAATCAACTACGAGCAGTACTTC	CASSRLAGGGEINYEQYF
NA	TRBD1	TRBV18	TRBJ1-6	TGTGCCAGCTCACCCGGATCAGGGGGGCGGAATTCACCCCTCCACTTT	CASSPGSGGRNSPLHF
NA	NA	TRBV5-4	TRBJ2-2	TGTGCCAGCAGCTTCTATAGGCGACTTAGTGGGGAGCTGTTTTTT	CASSFYRRLSGELFF
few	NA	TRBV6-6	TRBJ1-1	TGTGCCAGCAGCTCGGGACAAAACACTGAAGCTTTCTTT	CASSSGQNTEAFF
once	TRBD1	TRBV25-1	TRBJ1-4	TGTGCCAGCAGTGAATGGGGGACAGGGGGCCTAAAACTGTTTTTT	CASSEWGTGGLKLFF
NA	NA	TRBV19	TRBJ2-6	TGTGCCAGTAGTATAGTGGGTGTGGGGCAGCCCTCTGGGGCCAACGTCCTGACTTTC	CASSIVGVGQPSGANVLTF
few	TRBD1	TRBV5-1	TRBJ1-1	TGCGCCAGCAGCCCGGGGACAGGGGGCCCGGGTACTGAAGCTTTCTTT	CASSPGTGGPGTEAFF